These 15 T cell receptor beta chains came from one sample sequenced in a study of blood T cell repertoires in COVID-19. Assay used: immunoSEQ multiplex PCR; TCRdb lists only in-frame clones, some missing. The top ten clones hold 1.6% of a sample with 200,000 to 300,000 clones, more than 75% of them seen once. Material: peripheral blood. The source of these receptors is a woman in her sixties or seventies who had recovered from COVID-19.

This clone was counted a single time. The rearrangement links TRBV7-9 to TRBJ2-3; D might be TRBD2 (5 bases). Germline V lookup: CDR1 SEHNR, CDR2 FQNEAQ (reference sequence). The V gene lost 5 bases and the J gene lost 4 bases, with 10 bases spanning the gap. CDR3 length: 13 amino acids. CDR3 coding DNA: TGTGCCAGCAGCCCTAGAGGGCCAGATACGCAGTATTTT. It specifies CASSPRGPDTQYF.

V and J are TRBV19 and TRBJ2-1; the match to TRBD2 covers 15 bases. The CDR3 sequence is 16 residues long. From germline, CDR1 is LNHDA and CDR2 SQIVND (reference sequence). With V trimmed by 4 bases and J by 9 bases, 7 bases remained unmatched. CDR3 protein: CASSRTSGGASSEQFF. In DNA, the CDR3 is TGTGCCAGTAGTAGGACTAGCGGGGGGGCCTCTAGTGAGCAGTTCTTC.

CDR3 sequence reads: CASSKGGGGGANEKLFF. The CDR3, as DNA: TGTGCCAGCAGCAAGGGCGGGGGCGGTGGTGCTAATGAAAAACTGTTTTTT. V and J are TRBV5-4 and TRBJ1-4, with a possible D match to TRBD1 (6 bases). This CDR3 comprises 17 residues. With 4 bases removed from V and 3 bases from J, the gap between germline ends came to 19 bases. CDR1 and CDR2 (germline): SGHNT, YYREEE (reference sequence).

This clone was seen a few times. The rearrangement joins TRBV28 to TRBJ1-1, with a weak D call TRBD1 (6 bases). The CDR3 sequence is 15 residues long. Germline CDR1 and CDR2: MDHEN and SYDVKM. V was clipped by 7 bases and J by 2 bases, with 17 bases between them. The CDR3 sequence is CASTHSGTFNTEAFF. The CDR3 DNA reads TGTGCCAGCACCCATTCAGGGACATTCAACACTGAAGCTTTCTTT.

The chain has TRBV19 and TRBJ2-7, with 8 bases that match TRBD2. The V and J ends lost 5 bases and 0 bases, in that order; junction bases with no gene match: 6. Germline assignment: CDR1 LNHDA and CDR2 SQIVND (reference sequence). The length of the CDR3 is 15 residues. CDR3 sequence: CASSRTSFLSYEQYF. As DNA, the CDR3 is TGTGCCAGTAGTCGGACTAGCTTTCTCTCCTACGAGCAGTACTTC.

The chain combines TRBV5-1 with TRBJ1-3, with D possibly TRBD1 on 5 matching bases. This CDR3 has 15 residues. Germline assignment: CDR1 SGHRS and CDR2 YFSETQ. Trimming left V 0 bases short and J 2 bases short, with 9 bases between. For the CDR3, the DNA is TGCGCCAGCAGCTTGGAGACAGTGGCTGGAAACACCATATATTTT. The encoded protein is CASSLETVAGNTIYF.

The rearrangement joins TRBV15 to TRBJ1-4; D might be TRBD1 (5 bases). CDR1 LNHNV and CDR2 YYDKDF come from the germline V gene (reference sequence). This CDR3 is 13 amino acids long. V was clipped by 5 bases and J by 8 bases, with 12 bases between them. CDR3 sequence: CATSSTGNEKLFF. DNA for the CDR3: TGTGCCACCAGCTCCACAGGTAACGAAAAACTGTTTTTT.

J is TRBJ1-2 and V is TRBV5-5; D is uncertain. V was shortened by 4 bases and J by 0 bases, with 10 bases between the two germline ends. CDR1 is SGHKS and CDR2 is YYEKEE in the germline V gene (reference sequence). The CDR3 sequence is 14 residues long. In DNA form, the CDR3 reads TGTGCCAGCAGCCCCGACACCTCTAACTATGGCTACACCTTC. Its translation is CASSPDTSNYGYTF.

The chain is built from TRBV7-9 and TRBJ1-2; possibly TRBD1 for D (5 bases). CDR1 is SEHNR and CDR2 is FQNEAQ in the germline V gene (reference sequence). CDR3 length: 15 amino acids. Between the trimmed V and J ends, which lost 5 bases and 4 bases, there was a span of 17 bases. This CDR3 reads CASSREAGPLYGYTF. The CDR3 DNA reads as TGTGCCAGCAGCCGGGAGGCAGGGCCCCTCTATGGCTACACCTTC.

J is TRBJ1-3 and V is TRBV27; 8 bases map to TRBD1. Germline trimming cut 6 bases from V and 1 base from J; bases unmatched to any gene: 2. The CDR3 is 14 residues long. Germline CDR1 MNHEY, CDR2 SMNVEV (reference sequence). The CDR3 nucleotides are TGTGCCAGCAGGAGGGACAGGTCTGGAAACACCATATATTTT. Amino acid sequence: CASRRDRSGNTIYF.

This clone was counted a few times. The V call is TRBV3-1 (or the pseudogene TRBV3-2), the J call TRBJ2-5, with D possibly TRBD2 on 6 matching bases. Trimming took 3 bases from V and 5 from J, leaving 16 bases between them. Germline-derived CDR1 and CDR2 are LGHDT and YNNKEL (reference sequence). This CDR3 is 15 amino acids long. The CDR3 DNA sequence: TGTGCCAGCAGCCATCAAGGACGCCGGGAGGAGACCCAGTACTTC. This codes for CASSHQGRREETQYF.

This chain joins TRBV18 and TRBJ2-7; D ambiguous. V shed 2 bases and J shed 0 bases, with 17 bases lying between them. The CDR3 is 17 amino acids. Germline V gene lookup returns CDR1 KGHSH and CDR2 LQKENI. The CDR3 spells CASSPYPSEKSSYEQYF. The CDR3 nucleotides read TGTGCCAGCTCACCATACCCTAGTGAGAAAAGCTCCTACGAGCAGTACTTC.

The chain combines TRBV5-1 with TRBJ2-2; D perhaps matches TRBD1 (7 bases). The CDR3 runs to 16 residues. From germline, CDR1 is SGHRS and CDR2 YFSETQ. Trimming pared 4 bases from V and 5 bases from J, leaving 18 bases between. In DNA, the CDR3 is TGCGCCAGCAGCCCGACAGGGCGGGGTTGGACCGGGGAGCTGTTTTTT. This sequence encodes CASSPTGRGWTGELFF.

This chain joins TRBV5-1 and TRBJ2-7; 7 bases agree with TRBD2. The CDR3 is made up of 14 amino acids. The V segment lost 0 bases and the J segment 7 bases; nucleotides outside the gene matches: 7. Looked up from germline, CDR1 is SGHRS and CDR2 is YFSETQ. The CDR3 DNA reads as TGCGCCAGCAGCTTGGGACTCTCCGGGAGGGAGCAGTACTTC. Translating it yields CASSLGLSGREQYF.

This clone appeared a few times. The chain recombines TRBV5-6 with TRBJ1-2; D gene uncertain. V gave up 6 bases and J gave up 4 bases, with 19 bases separating them. The V gene's germline CDR1 is SGHDT and CDR2 YYEEEE. The CDR3 contains 15 residues. DNA for the CDR3: TGTGCCAGCACTAGTCCTCTAGTGACTCTCTATGGCTACACCTTC. Translating it yields CASTSPLVTLYGYTF.